A single sample gave rise to the 21 T cell receptor beta chains below, sequenced in a study of PD-L1 blockade in urothelial cancer. Produced via immunoSEQ multiplex PCR; TCRdb's table is partial and in-frame only. The table has 50,000 or so clones, roughly 87% seen once. The sample consisted of PBMCs, taken around atezolizumab (anti-PD-L1) treatment. The source is a man in his sixties or seventies with urothelial cancer.

The gene calls are TRBV5-1 and TRBJ2-1; D is uncertain. The V and J ends lost 2 bases and 7 bases respectively, with 13 bases between them. CDR3 length: 14 residues. Germline V gives CDR1 SGHRS, CDR2 YFSETQ. The CDR3, as DNA: TGCGCCAGCAGCTTTCACCCAGAAGTTAATGAGCAGTTCTTC. It yields the protein CASSFHPEVNEQFF.

The chain is built from TRBV18 and TRBJ2-7; D may be TRBD1 (6 bases). Trimming removed 3 bases from V and 5 bases from J, with 14 bases in between. The CDR3 totals 14 residues. Germline V gives CDR1 KGHSH, CDR2 LQKENI. The CDR3 DNA reads as TGTGCCAGCTCACCTATAGCACAGGGCCACGAGCAGTACTTC. Translated, it gives CASSPIAQGHEQYF.

The genes are TRBV30 and TRBJ1-4; 7 bases fit TRBD1. The trim removed 2 bases at V and 5 bases at J, leaving 8 bases unmatched. The CDR3 sequence is 15 residues long. CDR1 GTSNPN and CDR2 SVGIG come from the germline V gene (reference sequence). CDR3 DNA sequence: TGTGCCTGGAGTCCAAACAGGGGCCTAAATGAAAAACTGTTTTTT. It yields the protein CAWSPNRGLNEKLFF.

The chain couples TRBV30 to TRBJ2-7, with 9 nucleotides matching TRBD1. The CDR3 runs 14 residues. J gave up 4 bases and V 2 bases, and 6 bases lay outside the gene matches. Germline CDR1 GTSNPN, CDR2 SVGIG (reference sequence). For the CDR3, the DNA is TGTGCCTGGAGTTCCGGGACAGGGTGGTACGAGCAGTACTTC. As protein: CAWSSGTGWYEQYF.

This sequence joins TRBV6-5 and TRBJ2-2, with TRBD2 matching 7 bases. Looked up from germline, CDR1 is MNHEY and CDR2 is SVGAGI. The J segment lost 4 bases and the V segment lost 4 bases, leaving 3 bases of the junction unmatched. The length of the CDR3 is 14 residues. CDR3 DNA sequence: TGTGCCAGCAGTTCAGCGGGAAGCACCGGGGAGCTGTTTTTT. It codes for CASSSAGSTGELFF.

This chain connects TRBV2 to TRBJ1-4; TRBD1 matches at 8 bases. The CDR3 extends over 16 amino acids. J lost 8 bases, V lost 1 base, and 9 bases had no gene match. Germline V lookup: CDR1 SNHLY, CDR2 FYNNEI. The CDR3 DNA reads as TGTGCCAGCAGTGAAGAGCGAACAGGGGGAGGAGAAAAACTGTTTTTT. It is translated as CASSEERTGGGEKLFF.

This chain connects TRBV21-1 to TRBJ2-3; no DNA check was done on the table's D call, TRBD2. TRBV21-1 has pseudogene status. This CDR3 is built from 15 residues. The CDR3: CASHPEASGTDTQYF. The CDR3 nucleotides are TGTGCCAGCCACCCGGAGGCTAGCGGCACAGATACGCAGTATTTT.

This chain joins TRBV6-1 and TRBJ1-5; D perhaps matches TRBD1 (5 bases). The V and J ends lost 5 bases and 0 bases respectively, with 8 bases between them. The germline V gene encodes CDR1 MNHNS and CDR2 SASEGT. The CDR3 length is 14 residues. DNA for the CDR3: TGTGCCAGCAGTCGACAGATTAGCAATCAGCCCCAGCATTTT. Translating it yields CASSRQISNQPQHF.

The chain links TRBV5-4 to TRBJ2-7; 7 positions agree with TRBD1. V trimming: 0 bases; J trimming: 2 bases; junction bases outside the gene matches: 8. Germline V gives CDR1 SGHNT, CDR2 YYREEE (reference sequence). CDR3 length equals 16 residues. The CDR3 sequence is CASSLGMTGSTYEQYF. CDR3 coding DNA: TGTGCCAGCAGCTTGGGAATGACAGGGTCGACCTACGAGCAGTACTTC.

Only one count was recorded for this clone. This rearrangement joins TRBV4-2 to TRBJ1-4; a weak D match, TRBD1 (6 bases). This CDR3 comprises 17 residues. Germline V lookup: CDR1 LGHNA, CDR2 YNFKEQ. V was pared by 8 bases and J by 2 bases, with 21 bases between. The CDR3 protein is CASRRGSWTETNEKLFF. The CDR3 DNA reads TGTGCCAGCCGGCGCGGATCGTGGACAGAGACTAATGAAAAACTGTTTTTT.

The rearrangement uses TRBV5-4 and TRBJ2-3, with 8 bases aligning to TRBD2. Trimming removed 5 bases from V and 1 base from J; junction bases left unmatched: 9. CDR3 size: 16 residues. Germline assignment: CDR1 SGHNT and CDR2 YYREEE (reference sequence). CDR3 in amino acids: CASSYPAGGGTDTQYF. In DNA, the CDR3 is TGTGCCAGCAGTTACCCGGCGGGGGGCGGCACAGATACGCAGTATTTT.

The CDR3 region is CASSQDRGLAGPGELFF. The CDR3 nucleotides read TGCGCCAGCAGCCAAGATCGGGGACTAGCGGGACCCGGGGAGCTGTTTTTT. The V and J genes are TRBV4-1 and TRBJ2-2, with 13 bases matching TRBD2. In germline, CDR1 is MGHRA, CDR2 YSYEKL. This CDR3 spans 17 amino acids. The trim removed 0 bases at V and 6 bases at J, leaving 4 bases unmatched.

The gene calls are TRBV9 and TRBJ1-1; perhaps TRBD1 as D (5 bases). The CDR3 covers 13 residues. Trimming shortened V by 7 bases and J by 1 base, and 11 bases separated the two germline ends. Per germline, CDR1 SGDLS and CDR2 YYNGEE. As DNA, the CDR3 is TGTGCCAGCGGAGGGACGGGGAACACTGAAGCTTTCTTT. It is translated as CASGGTGNTEAFF.

The J gene is TRBJ2-5, the V gene TRBV7-6, with 7 bases fitting TRBD1. Germline V CDR1 and CDR2: SGHVS, FNYEAQ. This CDR3 region has 14 residues. J was trimmed by 1 base and V by 5 bases; bases with no gene match: 4. CDR3 DNA sequence: TGTGCCAGCAGCACAGACAGGGTCCAAGAGACCCAGTACTTC. It is translated as CASSTDRVQETQYF. The full variable domain, its missing parts supplied by reference TRBV7-6 and TRBJ2-5, is GAGVSQSPRYKVTKRGQDVALRCDPISGHVSLYWYRQALGQGPEFLTYFNYEAQQDKSGLPNDRFSAERPEGSISTLTIQRTEQRDSAMYRCASSTDRVQETQYFGPGTRLLVL.

This clone has more than one count but fewer than ten. The chain carries TRBV5-1 and TRBJ1-1, with D uncertain. V lost 6 bases, J lost 3 bases, and 12 bases lay in between. Germline V gene sequence: CDR1 SGHRS, CDR2 YFSETQ. This CDR3 region has 13 residues. The chain's CDR3 is CASTRGGDTEAFF. The DNA for the CDR3 is TGCGCCAGCACCCGCGGCGGGGACACTGAAGCTTTCTTT.

The CDR3 sequence: CASSRGQPKSPTSGNTIYF. The CDR3 coding sequence is TGTGCCAGCAGCAGAGGACAGCCCAAATCTCCTACCTCTGGAAACACCATATATTTT. J is TRBJ1-3 and V is TRBV21-1; the table's TRBD1 call for D was not verified on the DNA. TRBV21-1 is noted as a pseudogene. There are 19 residues in the CDR3.

The gene calls are TRBV27 and TRBJ2-7; a weak D match, TRBD1 (5 bases). This CDR3 contains 16 residues. The germline CDR1 and CDR2 sequences are MNHEY and SMNVEV (reference sequence). V was clipped by 0 bases and J by 2 bases, with 14 bases between them. The CDR3 sequence is CASSLSSPRAPYEQYF. The CDR3 bases are TGTGCCAGCAGTTTATCGTCACCCAGGGCCCCCTACGAGCAGTACTTC.

This clone was seen a single time. The chain couples TRBV11-2 to TRBJ2-7; 7 nucleotides match TRBD2. Germline V gene lookup returns CDR1 SGHAT and CDR2 FQNNGV. CDR3 length: 15 amino acids. Trimming took 2 bases from V and 3 from J; bases not matched to a gene: 7. DNA for the CDR3: TGTGCCAGCAGCTTAAAGACTAGCAAACGCTACGAGCAGTACTTC. Amino acid sequence: CASSLKTSKRYEQYF.

The chain has TRBV14 and TRBJ1-1; D is undetermined. V was trimmed by 4 bases and J by 4 bases, leaving 10 bases between them. The germline gives CDR1 SGHDN, CDR2 FVKESK. This CDR3 is 13 amino acids long. The CDR3: CASSRLRGTEAFF. CDR3 DNA: TGTGCCAGCAGCCGGTTGCGCGGCACTGAAGCTTTCTTT.

The rearrangement uses TRBV27 and TRBJ2-6, with a tentative D call TRBD2 (5 bases). In germline, CDR1 is MNHEY, CDR2 SMNVEV (reference sequence). Trimming took 2 bases from V and 4 from J, leaving 15 bases between them. This CDR3 is built from 17 residues. CDR3 protein: CASSLGRGFAGANVLTF. The CDR3 DNA follows: TGTGCCAGCAGTTTAGGACGGGGATTTGCGGGGGCCAACGTCCTGACTTTC.

As for this clone: This CDR3 is also generated by other DNA sequences in the sample. The gene calls are TRBV10-3 and TRBJ1-4; 8 bases line up with TRBD1. The V gene end was trimmed by 4 bases and the J gene end by 5 bases; junction bases not matched to a gene: 3. The CDR3 sequence is 14 residues long. Germline CDR1 reads ENHRY; CDR2 reads SYGVKD. CDR3 DNA sequence: TGTGCCATCAGTGGAGGACAGGGAAATGAAAAACTGTTTTTT. Protein: CAISGGQGNEKLFF.